The clone carrying this TCR beta chain occurred a few times. Its antigen is currently unknown. CDR3 length: 15 amino acids. Germline-derived CDR1 and CDR2 are GTSNPN and SVGIG (reference sequence). V trimming: 2 bases; J trimming: 3 bases; junction bases outside the gene matches: 9. This PCR relied on a set of 60 Vbeta primers and 13 Jbeta primers. Assay: immunoSEQ multiplex PCR; the TCRdb copy retains only in-frame clones and omits some. The sample comprises about 80,000 clones, 62% of which are singletons, and 4% to 4.5% rests with the top ten. This specimen belongs to a study of cytomegalovirus exposure and HLA in healthy donors. Study-level points and caveats: Later analysis associated a missense DCLRE1C variant with TCR beta V- and J-gene trimming. The classifier was said to identify cytomegalovirus status with high specificity and sensitivity. Fewer N-insertions than the roughly 670-donor mean were reportedly shown by an Asian-associated ancestry cluster in a later analysis. It was about 150 TCR beta chains that were listed as cytomegalovirus-associated.

The sequence came from a male donor in good health and CMV-seropositive. The sample comprised PBMCs. The chain joins TRBV30 to TRBJ2-7; TRBD2 aligns across 8 bases. The CDR3 DNA sequence: TGTGCCTGGAGTCCTGGACTAGCTTCAAACTACGAGCAGTACTTC. It codes for CAWSPGLASNYEQYF.